This T cell receptor beta chain was found in a study of CD8 T cells in ankylosing spondylitis. Study results and limitations: Seemingly distinctive of ankylosing spondylitis blood was a TCR beta motif formed by eight highly homologous variants. Some of these motif variants have turned up before, in reports on reactive arthritis synovial fluid and blood. Matched ankylosing spondylitis synovial fluid reportedly showed significant enrichment of disease-linked clones.

Trimming stripped 1 base from V and 5 bases from J, with 9 bases between. Germline V gene data show CDR1 as MNHEY and CDR2 as SMNVEV (reference sequence). CDR3 length: 14 residues. On this clonotype: Antigen unknown.

By quantitative 5'-RACE with molecular barcodes, the TCR beta libraries were made. Each CDR3 protein gets one entry after TCRdb re-called the 5' RACE reads with MiXCR. The sample records about 510,000 distinct CDR3 sequences, roughly 5.3% being singletons. This TCR derives from a male donor with ankylosing spondylitis. The chain employs TRBV27 and TRBJ2-1; D uncertain. The sequenced sample consisted of blood, either unsorted or a sorted T cell fraction (not recorded which). The CDR3 loop reads CASSLLGFDNEQFF. Here the CDR3 DNA reads TGTGCCAGCAGTTTATTAGGGTTTGACAATGAGCAGTTCTTC.